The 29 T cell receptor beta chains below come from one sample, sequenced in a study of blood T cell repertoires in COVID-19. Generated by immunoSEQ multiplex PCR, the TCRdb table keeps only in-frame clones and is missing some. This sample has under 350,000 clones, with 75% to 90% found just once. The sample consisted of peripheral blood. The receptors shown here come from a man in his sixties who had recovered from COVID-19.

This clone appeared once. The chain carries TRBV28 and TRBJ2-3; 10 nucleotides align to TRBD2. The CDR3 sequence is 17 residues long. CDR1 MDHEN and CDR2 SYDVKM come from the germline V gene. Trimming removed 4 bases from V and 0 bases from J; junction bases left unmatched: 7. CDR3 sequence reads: CASSSVAGGSSTDTQYF. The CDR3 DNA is TGTGCCAGCAGTTCCGTAGCGGGGGGCTCTAGCACAGATACGCAGTATTTT.

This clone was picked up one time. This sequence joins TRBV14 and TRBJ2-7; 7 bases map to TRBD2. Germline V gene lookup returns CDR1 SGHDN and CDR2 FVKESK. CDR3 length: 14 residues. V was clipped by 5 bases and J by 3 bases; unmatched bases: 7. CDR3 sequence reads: CASSGAGKIYEQYF. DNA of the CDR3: TGTGCCAGCAGCGGAGCGGGGAAGATCTACGAGCAGTACTTC.

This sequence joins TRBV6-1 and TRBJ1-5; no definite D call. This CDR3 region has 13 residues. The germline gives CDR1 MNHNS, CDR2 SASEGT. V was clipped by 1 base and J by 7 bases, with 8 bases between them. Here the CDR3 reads CASSEEEWQPQHF. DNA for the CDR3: TGTGCCAGCAGTGAAGAAGAGTGGCAGCCCCAGCATTTT.

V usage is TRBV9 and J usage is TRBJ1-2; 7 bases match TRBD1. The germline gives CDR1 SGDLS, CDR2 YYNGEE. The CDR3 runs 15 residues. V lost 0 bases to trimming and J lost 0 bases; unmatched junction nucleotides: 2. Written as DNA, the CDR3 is TGTGCCAGCAGCGTAGGGACAGGAGCTAACTATGGCTACACCTTC. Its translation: CASSVGTGANYGYTF.

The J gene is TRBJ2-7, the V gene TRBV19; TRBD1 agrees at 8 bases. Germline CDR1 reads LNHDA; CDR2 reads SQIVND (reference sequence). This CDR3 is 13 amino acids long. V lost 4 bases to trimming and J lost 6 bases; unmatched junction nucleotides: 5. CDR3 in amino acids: CASSRQGLGEQYF. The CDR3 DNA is TGTGCCAGTAGTAGACAGGGGTTGGGCGAGCAGTACTTC.

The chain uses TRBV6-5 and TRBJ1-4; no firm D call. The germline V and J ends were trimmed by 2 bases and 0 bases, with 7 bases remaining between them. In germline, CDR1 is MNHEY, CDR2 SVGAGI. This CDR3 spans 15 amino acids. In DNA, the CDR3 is TGTGCCAGCAGTTACAACTACGCAACTAATGAAAAACTGTTTTTT. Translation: CASSYNYATNEKLFF.

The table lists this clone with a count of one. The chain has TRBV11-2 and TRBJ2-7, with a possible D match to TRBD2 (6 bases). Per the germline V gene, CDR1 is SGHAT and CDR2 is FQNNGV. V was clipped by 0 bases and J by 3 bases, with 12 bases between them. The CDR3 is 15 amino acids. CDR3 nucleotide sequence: TGTGCCAGCAGCTTAGAAATGACTAGGAACTACGAGCAGTACTTC. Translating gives CASSLEMTRNYEQYF. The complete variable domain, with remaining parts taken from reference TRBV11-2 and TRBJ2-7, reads EAGVAQSPRYKIIEKRQSVAFWCNPISGHATLYWYQQILGQGPKLLIQFQNNGVVDDSQLPKDRFSAERLKGVDSTLKIQPAKLEDSAVYLCASSLEMTRNYEQYFGPGTRLTVT.

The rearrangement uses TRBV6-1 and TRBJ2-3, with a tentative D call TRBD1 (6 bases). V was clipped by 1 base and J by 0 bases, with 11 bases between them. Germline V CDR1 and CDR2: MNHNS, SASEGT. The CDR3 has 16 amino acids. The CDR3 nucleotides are TGTGCCAGCAGTGAAGGGGACATCATTAGCACAGATACGCAGTATTTT. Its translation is CASSEGDIISTDTQYF.

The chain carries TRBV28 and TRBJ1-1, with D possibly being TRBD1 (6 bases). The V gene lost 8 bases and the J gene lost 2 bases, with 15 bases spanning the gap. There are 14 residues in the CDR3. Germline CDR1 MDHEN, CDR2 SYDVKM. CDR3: CASLPGHLNTEAFF. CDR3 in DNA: TGTGCCAGCCTGCCGGGACACCTAAACACTGAAGCTTTCTTT.

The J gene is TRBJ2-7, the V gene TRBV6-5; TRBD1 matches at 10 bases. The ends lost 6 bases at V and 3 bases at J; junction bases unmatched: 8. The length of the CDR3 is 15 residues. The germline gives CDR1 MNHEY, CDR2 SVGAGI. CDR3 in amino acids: CASSRTGTGVYEQYF. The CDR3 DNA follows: TGTGCCAGCAGCCGGACCGGGACAGGGGTCTACGAGCAGTACTTC.

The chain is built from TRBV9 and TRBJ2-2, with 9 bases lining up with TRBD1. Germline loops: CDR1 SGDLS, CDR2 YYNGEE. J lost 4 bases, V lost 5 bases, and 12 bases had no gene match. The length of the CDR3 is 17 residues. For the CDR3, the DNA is TGTGCCAGCAGAGACGGGACAGGGAGACCGAGCACCGGGGAGCTGTTTTTT. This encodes CASRDGTGRPSTGELFF.

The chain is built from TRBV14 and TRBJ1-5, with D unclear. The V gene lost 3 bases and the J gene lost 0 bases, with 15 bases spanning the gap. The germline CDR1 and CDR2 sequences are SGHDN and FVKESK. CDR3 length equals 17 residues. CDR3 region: CASSHKESYDSNQPQHF. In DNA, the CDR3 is TGTGCCAGCAGCCATAAGGAGTCTTACGATAGCAATCAGCCCCAGCATTTT.

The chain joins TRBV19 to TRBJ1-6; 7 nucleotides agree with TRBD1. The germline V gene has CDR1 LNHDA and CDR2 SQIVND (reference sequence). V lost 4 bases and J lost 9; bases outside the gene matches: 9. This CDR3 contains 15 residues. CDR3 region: CASSTQGVIGSPLHF. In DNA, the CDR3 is TGTGCCAGTAGTACGCAGGGGGTAATTGGTTCACCCCTCCACTTT.

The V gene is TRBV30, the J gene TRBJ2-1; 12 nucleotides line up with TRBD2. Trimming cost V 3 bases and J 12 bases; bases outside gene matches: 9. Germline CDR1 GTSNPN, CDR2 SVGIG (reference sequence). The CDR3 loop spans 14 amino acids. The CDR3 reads CAWRTSGSRRAQFF. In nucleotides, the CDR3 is TGTGCCTGGAGGACTAGCGGGAGTCGCCGCGCGCAGTTCTTC.

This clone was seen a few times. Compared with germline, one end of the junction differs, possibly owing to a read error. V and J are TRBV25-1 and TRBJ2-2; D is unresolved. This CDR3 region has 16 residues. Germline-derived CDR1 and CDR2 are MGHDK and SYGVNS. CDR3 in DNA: TGTGCCAGCAGTGATCTAATGTCCCCGAAAACCGGGGAGCTGTTTTTT. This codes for CASSDLMSPKTGELFF.

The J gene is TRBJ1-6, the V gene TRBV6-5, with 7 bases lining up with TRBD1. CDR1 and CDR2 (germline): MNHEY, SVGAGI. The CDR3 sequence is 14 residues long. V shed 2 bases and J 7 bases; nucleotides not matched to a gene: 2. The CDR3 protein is CASSYGTENSPLHF. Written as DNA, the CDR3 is TGTGCCAGCAGTTACGGGACAGAGAATTCACCCCTCCACTTT.

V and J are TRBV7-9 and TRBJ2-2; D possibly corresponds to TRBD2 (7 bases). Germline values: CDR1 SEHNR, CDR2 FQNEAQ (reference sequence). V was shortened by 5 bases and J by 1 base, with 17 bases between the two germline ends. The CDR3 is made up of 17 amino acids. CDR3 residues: CASSRAGAGLNTGELFF. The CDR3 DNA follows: TGTGCCAGCAGCCGGGCGGGGGCGGGCCTGAACACCGGGGAGCTGTTTTTT. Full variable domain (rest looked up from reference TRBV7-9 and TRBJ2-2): DTGVSQNPRHKITKRGQNVTFRCDPISEHNRLYWYRQTLGQGPEFLTYFQNEAQLEKSRLLSDRFSAERPKGSFSTLEIQRTEQGDSAMYLCASSRAGAGLNTGELFFGEGSRLTVL.

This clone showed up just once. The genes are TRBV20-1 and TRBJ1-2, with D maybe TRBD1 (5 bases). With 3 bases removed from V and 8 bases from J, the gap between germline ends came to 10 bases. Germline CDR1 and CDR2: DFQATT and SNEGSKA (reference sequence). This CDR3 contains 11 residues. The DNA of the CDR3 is TGCAGTGCTAGCAGGGTGAGCGGCTACACCTTC. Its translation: CSASRVSGYTF.

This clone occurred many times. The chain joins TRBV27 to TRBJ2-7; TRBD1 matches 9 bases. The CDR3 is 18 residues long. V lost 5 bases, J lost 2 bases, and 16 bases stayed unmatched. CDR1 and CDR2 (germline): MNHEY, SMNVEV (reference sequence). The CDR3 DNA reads TGTGCCAGCAGTCCTATAGCAAGCTGGGACAGGGCCACCTACGAGCAGTACTTC. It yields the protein CASSPIASWDRATYEQYF.

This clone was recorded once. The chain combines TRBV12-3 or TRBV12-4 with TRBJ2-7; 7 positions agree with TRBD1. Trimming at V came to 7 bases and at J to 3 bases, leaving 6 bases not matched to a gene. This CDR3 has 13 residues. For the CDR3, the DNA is TGTGCCAGCACCGACCACAGGGGCTACGAGCAGTACTTC. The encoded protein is CASTDHRGYEQYF.

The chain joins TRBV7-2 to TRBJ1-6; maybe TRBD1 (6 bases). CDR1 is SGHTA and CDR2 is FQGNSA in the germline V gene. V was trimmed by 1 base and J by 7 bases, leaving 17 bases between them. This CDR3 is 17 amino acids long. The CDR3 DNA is TGTGCCAGCAGCTTAGTTCCGCAGGGGCTACTAAATTCACCCCTCCACTTT. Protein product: CASSLVPQGLLNSPLHF.

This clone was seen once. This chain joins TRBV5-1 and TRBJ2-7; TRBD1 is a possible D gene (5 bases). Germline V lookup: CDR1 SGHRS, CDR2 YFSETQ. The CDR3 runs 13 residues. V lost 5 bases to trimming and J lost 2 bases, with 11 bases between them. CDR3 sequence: CASRQTATYEQYF. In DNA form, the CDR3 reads TGCGCCAGCAGACAGACAGCGACCTACGAGCAGTACTTC.

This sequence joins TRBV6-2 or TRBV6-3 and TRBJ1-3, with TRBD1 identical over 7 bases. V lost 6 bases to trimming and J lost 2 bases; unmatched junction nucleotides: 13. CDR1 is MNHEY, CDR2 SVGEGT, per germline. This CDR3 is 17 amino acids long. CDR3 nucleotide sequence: TGTGCCAGCAGCCCTGGAGGGGGCTTTTGGGCTGGAAACACCATATATTTT. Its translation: CASSPGGGFWAGNTIYF.

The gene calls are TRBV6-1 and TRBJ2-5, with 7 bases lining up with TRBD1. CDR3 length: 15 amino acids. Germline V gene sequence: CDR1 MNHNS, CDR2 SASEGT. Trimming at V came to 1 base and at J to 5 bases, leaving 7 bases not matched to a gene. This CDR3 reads CASSEGRQGWETQYF. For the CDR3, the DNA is TGTGCCAGCAGTGAAGGAAGACAGGGCTGGGAGACCCAGTACTTC.

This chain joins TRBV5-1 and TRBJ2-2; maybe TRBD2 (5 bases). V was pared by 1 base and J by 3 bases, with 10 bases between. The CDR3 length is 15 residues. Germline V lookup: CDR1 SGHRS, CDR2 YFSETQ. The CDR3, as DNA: TGCGCCAGCAGCTTGACGGGAATCGACACCGGGGAGCTGTTTTTT. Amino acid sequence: CASSLTGIDTGELFF. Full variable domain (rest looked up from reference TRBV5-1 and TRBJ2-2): KAGVTQTPRYLIKTRGQQVTLSCSPISGHRSVSWYQQTPGQGLQFLFEYFSETQRNKGNFPGRFSGRQFSNSRSEMNVSTLELGDSALYLCASSLTGIDTGELFFGEGSRLTVL.

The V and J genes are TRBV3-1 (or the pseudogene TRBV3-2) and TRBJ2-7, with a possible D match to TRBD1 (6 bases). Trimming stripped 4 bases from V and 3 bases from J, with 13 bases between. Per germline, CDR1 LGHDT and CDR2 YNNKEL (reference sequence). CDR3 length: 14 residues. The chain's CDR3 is CASSPPGQLYEQYF. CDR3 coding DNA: TGTGCCAGCAGCCCCCCGGGACAACTCTACGAGCAGTACTTC.

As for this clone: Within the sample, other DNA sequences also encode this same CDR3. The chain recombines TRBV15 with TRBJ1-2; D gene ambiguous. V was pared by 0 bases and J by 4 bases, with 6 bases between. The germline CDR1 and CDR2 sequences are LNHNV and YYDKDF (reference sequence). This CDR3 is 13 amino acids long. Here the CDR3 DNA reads TGTGCCACCAGCAGAGATCAGGCCTATGGCTACACCTTC. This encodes CATSRDQAYGYTF.

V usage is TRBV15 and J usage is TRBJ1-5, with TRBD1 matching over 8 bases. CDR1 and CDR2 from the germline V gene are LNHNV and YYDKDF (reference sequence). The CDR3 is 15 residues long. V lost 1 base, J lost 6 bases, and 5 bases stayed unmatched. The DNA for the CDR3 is TGTGCCACCAGCAGAGGGCAGGGGGCTCGTCAGCCCCAGCATTTT. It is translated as CATSRGQGARQPQHF.

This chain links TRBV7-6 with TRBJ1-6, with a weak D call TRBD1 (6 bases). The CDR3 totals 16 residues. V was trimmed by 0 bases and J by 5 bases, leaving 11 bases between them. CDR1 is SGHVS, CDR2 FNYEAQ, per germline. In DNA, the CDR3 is TGTGCCAGCAGCTTAGCTCAGGGGATTGATAATTCACCCCTCCACTTT. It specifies CASSLAQGIDNSPLHF.